A single T cell receptor (beta chain) is shown here with its context. No cognate antigen has been identified for it. Qualities for individual bases were not recorded, and no much larger clone is one base off. One collaborating source in Seattle enrolled patients during active infection and followed them longitudinally through the course of disease. The collaborating institutions used their own protocols to collect whole blood in K2EDTA tubes. For TCRbeta analysis, collaborator samples were shipped as frozen whole blood, as isolated PBMCs, or as DNA extracted from either sample type. This sample was taken from a study of blood T cell repertoires in COVID-19 (dated by TCRdb to about 2020). General notes on the study: Samples from collaborators originated in the United States, Italy and Spain and spanned both the acute and convalescent phases of COVID-19. Deeply sampled blood TCRbeta repertoires from subjects exposed to, actively infected with, or recovered from COVID-19 were included in the dataset. Where available, HLA class I and class II types were taken from metadata supplied by the sample provider and were not determined by assay-based typing. Samples were obtained from the ongoing ImmuneRACE study (first 160 participants) and from about 1,300 subjects provided by 6 global collaborators. The sample metadata nearly always contained a de-identified subject ID, COVID-19 status, age in years and sex. The prospective study material was composed of cDNA or gDNA derived from T cells, B-cell-depleted T cells, or PBMCs. The repertoires were made available in a free public database intended to serve as a resource for research on the immune response to SARS-CoV-2.

V ends up 0 bases short and J 5 bases short, with an unmatched junction base count of 3. From a lookup of the germline V gene, CDR1 and CDR2 are SNHLY and FYNNEI. The CDR3 measures 14 amino acids from cysteine to phenylalanine. Just the 42-base CDR3 DNA is kept, in frame starting at base 1. Study-level results and caveats: Clinical and demographic metadata were provided uncurated, with the amount varying by source and participant.

The immunoSEQ Assay, a bias-controlled multiplex PCR, was used to amplify TCRbeta CDR3 regions from genomic DNA. On the study's bioinformatics: Nucleated cell counts per sample were estimated from amplification of reference gene primers within the assay. To quantify the absolute abundance of each unique TCRbeta CDR3 rearrangement, sequence reads were collapsed and filtered. For each sample, productive Simpson clonality was calculated as the square root of Simpson's diversity index across productive rearrangements. TCRdb obtained this table from immuneACCESS and retained in-frame rearrangements with V and J assigned. These tables miss some clones; where compared with another copy, unresolved V genes account for less than half of the shortfall, and the remainder is unexplained. For V, J and clone size, that table is used; D and trimming come from the DNA. Present in this sample are about 68,000 clones, about 91% of which were seen just once. The ten largest make up approximately 7% of the sample.

This chain joins TRBV2 to TRBJ2-5, with 7 junctional bases fitting TRBD2. The sequence was collected from a man aged 35-49 years with COVID-19, enrolled during active disease. Sequencing was carried out using peripheral blood. The CDR3 protein: CASSEAAGRETQYF. The DNA reads TGTGCCAGCAGTGAAGCAGCGGGGCGGGAGACCCAGTACTTC. Supplemented by the reference TRBV2 and TRBJ2-5 proteins around the CDR3, the complete variable domain is EPEVTQTPSHQVTQMGQEVILRCVPISNHLYFYWYRQILGQKVEFLVSFYNNEISEKSEIFDDQFSVERPDGSNFTLKIRSTKLEDSAMYFCASSEAAGRETQYFGPGTRLLVL.